This TCR beta chain was found in a study of metastatic and nonmetastatic thyroid tumors (dated by TCRdb to about 2020). Some background on the complete study: The researchers compared repertoires between peripheral blood samples and tumor or nodule tissue samples from patients with malignant or benign thyroid disease. What the study reported, not specific to this receptor: In both blood and tumor samples, TCR beta diversity was reported to be significantly higher in malignant tumors than in benign nodules.

Sequences SGHAT (CDR1) and FQNNGV (CDR2) are obtained from the germline V gene. Relative to germline, V is missing 6 bases and J is missing 8 bases, with 15 bases of the junction outside any gene match. From the cysteine through the phenylalanine, the CDR3 covers 16 amino acids. The kept DNA is CDR3 alone, 48 bases in frame from the first base. No patient had received any treatment before thyroid surgery. Patient clinical samples collected from about 2012 to 2019 were retrospectively analysed using T-cell receptor beta sequencing. The library was generated by PCR. The sequencer was an Illumina HiSeq 4000. High-throughput sequencing was used to profile the TCR beta-chain CDR3 region of every patient. The study's processing was this. Drawing on CDR3 differences between clinicopathological groups, the researchers built a classifier meant to tell apart patients with distant-metastatic papillary thyroid cancer. The Shannon index was used to measure repertoire diversity, and the Morisita-Horn index was used to measure how similar tumor and blood repertoires were. Starting from the raw public reads, TCRdb applied fastp trimming at Q25, assembled clones with MiXCR and retained in-frame beta chains. TCRdb's processing, not the study's, gives the V and J calls here. The sample table holds some 33,000 clones, of which about a fifth were seen once. The top ten constitute around 3% of the sample.

Worth noting for this clone: No cognate antigen has been identified for it. Base qualities are not at hand, and no much larger clone is one base apart.

The receptor comes from a male donor with papillary thyroid cancer or a benign thyroid nodule (not recorded which). Some clones in this sample may be carry-over from other donors' samples. The V and J segments used are TRBV11-2 and TRBJ2-1; 8 bases in the junction line up with TRBD1. Sequencing was done on a sample of tumor tissue. The CDR3 has the sequence CASRPFDTGGIHEQFF. The sequenced DNA: TGTGCCAGCAGACCTTTTGACACAGGGGGTATACATGAGCAGTTCTTC.